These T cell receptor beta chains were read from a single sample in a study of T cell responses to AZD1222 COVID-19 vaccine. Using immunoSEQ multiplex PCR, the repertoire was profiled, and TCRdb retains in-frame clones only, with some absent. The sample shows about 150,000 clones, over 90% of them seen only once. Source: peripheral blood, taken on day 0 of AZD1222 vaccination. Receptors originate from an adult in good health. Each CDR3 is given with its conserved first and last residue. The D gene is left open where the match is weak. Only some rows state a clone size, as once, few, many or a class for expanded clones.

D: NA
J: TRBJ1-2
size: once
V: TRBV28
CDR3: CASRTGLHGYGYTF
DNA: TGTGCCAGCAGAACCGGGCTCCACGGCTATGGCTACACCTTC

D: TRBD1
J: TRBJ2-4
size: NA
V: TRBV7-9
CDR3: CASSKTQGAGAKNIQYF
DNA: TGTGCCAGCAGCAAAACACAGGGGGCTGGGGCCAAAAACATTCAGTACTTC

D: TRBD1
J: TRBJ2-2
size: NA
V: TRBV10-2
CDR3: CASSEGPGTENTGELFF
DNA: TGCGCCAGCAGTGAGGGTCCCGGGACAGAGAACACCGGGGAGCTGTTTTTT

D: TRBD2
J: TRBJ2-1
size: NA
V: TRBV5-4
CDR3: CASSGVAGDYEQFF
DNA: TGTGCCAGCAGCGGGGTAGCGGGAGACTATGAGCAGTTCTTC

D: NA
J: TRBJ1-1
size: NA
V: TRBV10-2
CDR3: CASSEPGRQNTEAFF
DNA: TGCGCCAGCAGTGAACCGGGACGGCAGAACACTGAAGCTTTCTTT

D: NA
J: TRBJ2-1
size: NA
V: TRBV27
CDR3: CASSLSVTSSYNEQFF
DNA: TGTGCCAGCAGTTTATCGGTCACCAGCTCCTACAATGAGCAGTTCTTC

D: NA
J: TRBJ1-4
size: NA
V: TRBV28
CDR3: CASGVQGLGEKLFF
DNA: TGTGCCAGCGGAGTGCAGGGTCTTGGTGAAAAACTGTTTTTT

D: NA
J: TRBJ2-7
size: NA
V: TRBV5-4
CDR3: CASSFGQGSSYEQYF
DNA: TGTGCCAGCAGCTTTGGGCAGGGGAGCTCCTACGAGCAGTACTTC

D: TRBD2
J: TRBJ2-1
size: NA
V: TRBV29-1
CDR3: CSFNTGGEQFF
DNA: TGCAGCTTTAACACGGGGGGTGAGCAGTTCTTC

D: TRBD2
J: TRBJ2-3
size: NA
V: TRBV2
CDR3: CASKRTSGRFKEDTQYF
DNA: TGTGCCAGCAAACGGACTAGCGGGAGGTTTAAGGAAGATACGCAGTATTTT

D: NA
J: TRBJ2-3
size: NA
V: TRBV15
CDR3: CATSRDMGVDADTQYF
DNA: TGTGCCACCAGCAGAGATATGGGGGTAGACGCAGATACGCAGTATTTT

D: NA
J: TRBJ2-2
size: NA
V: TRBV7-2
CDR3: CASSLVEGNGELFF
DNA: TGTGCCAGCAGCTTAGTGGAGGGGAACGGGGAGCTGTTTTTT

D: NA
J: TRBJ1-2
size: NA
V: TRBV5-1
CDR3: CASSPRERDGYTF
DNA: TGCGCCAGCAGCCCTCGGGAGCGGGATGGCTACACCTTC

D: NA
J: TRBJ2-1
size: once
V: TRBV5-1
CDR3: CASSRRTEYNEQFF
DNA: TGCGCCAGCAGCCGAAGGACGGAGTACAATGAGCAGTTCTTC

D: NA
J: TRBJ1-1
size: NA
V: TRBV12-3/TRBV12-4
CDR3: CASSFVGTEAFF
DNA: TGTGCCAGCAGTTTTGTAGGCACTGAAGCTTTCTTT

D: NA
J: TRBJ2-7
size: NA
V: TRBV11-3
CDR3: CATYRVAGVFGPYEQYF
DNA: TGTGCCACCTACAGGGTCGCGGGAGTGTTCGGGCCCTACGAGCAGTACTTC

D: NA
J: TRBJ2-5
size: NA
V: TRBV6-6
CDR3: CASSSTGLETQYF
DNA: TGTGCCAGCAGTTCAACAGGGCTAGAGACCCAGTACTTC

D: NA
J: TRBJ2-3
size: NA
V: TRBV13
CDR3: CASSYTDTQYF
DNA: TGTGCCAGCAGCTACACAGATACGCAGTATTTT

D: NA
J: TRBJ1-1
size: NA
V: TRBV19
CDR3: CASSVNYRRTEAFF
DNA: TGTGCCAGTAGTGTCAATTACAGGAGGACTGAAGCTTTCTTT

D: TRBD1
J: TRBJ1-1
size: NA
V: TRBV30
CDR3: CAWSQSGQENTEAFF
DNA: TGTGCCTGGAGCCAATCGGGACAGGAGAACACTGAAGCTTTCTTT

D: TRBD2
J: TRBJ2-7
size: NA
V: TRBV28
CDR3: CASSLLAGVGEQYF
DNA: TGTGCCAGCAGTTTGCTAGCGGGAGTTGGCGAGCAGTACTTC

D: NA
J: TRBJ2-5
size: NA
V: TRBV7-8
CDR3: CASSSLTGRETQYF
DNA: TGTGCCAGCAGCTCTTTGACAGGGAGGGAGACCCAGTACTTC

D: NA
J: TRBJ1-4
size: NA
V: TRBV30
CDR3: CAWSGVGFNEKLFF
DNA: TGTGCCTGGAGTGGGGTGGGGTTTAATGAAAAACTGTTTTTT

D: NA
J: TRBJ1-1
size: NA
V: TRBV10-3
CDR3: CAISFDLNTEAFF
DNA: TGTGCCATCAGTTTCGACCTAAACACTGAAGCTTTCTTT

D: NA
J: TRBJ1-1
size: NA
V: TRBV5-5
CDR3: CASRGMVNTEAFF
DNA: TGTGCCAGCAGAGGGATGGTGAACACTGAAGCTTTCTTT

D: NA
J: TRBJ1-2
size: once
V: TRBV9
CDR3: CASSVDSNEDYGYTF
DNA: TGTGCCAGCAGCGTCGACAGTAATGAGGACTATGGCTACACCTTC

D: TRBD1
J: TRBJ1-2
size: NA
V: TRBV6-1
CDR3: CASSEARGRAYGYTF
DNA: TGTGCCAGCAGTGAAGCAAGGGGGCGCGCCTATGGCTACACCTTC

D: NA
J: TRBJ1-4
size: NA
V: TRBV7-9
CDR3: CASSLYGTTNEKLFF
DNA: TGTGCCAGCAGCTTATACGGGACGACTAATGAAAAACTGTTTTTT

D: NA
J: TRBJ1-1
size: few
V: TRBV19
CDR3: CASSFQGRTEAFF
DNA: TGTGCCAGTAGTTTCCAGGGGAGGACTGAAGCTTTCTTT

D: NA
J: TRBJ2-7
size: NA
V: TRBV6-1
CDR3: CASSETLSGSYEQYF
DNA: TGTGCCAGCAGTGAAACCCTCAGCGGTAGCTACGAGCAGTACTTC

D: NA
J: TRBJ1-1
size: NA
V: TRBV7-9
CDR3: CASSPRGRGNTEAFF
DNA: TGTGCCAGCAGCCCCCGGGGCAGGGGTAACACTGAAGCTTTCTTT

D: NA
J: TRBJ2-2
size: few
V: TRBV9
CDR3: CASSLATGELFF
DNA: TGTGCCAGCAGCCTAGCCACCGGGGAGCTGTTTTTT

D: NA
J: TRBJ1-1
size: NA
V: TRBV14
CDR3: CASSRGQGRPSANTEAFF
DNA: TGTGCCAGCAGCAGAGGGCAGGGAAGACCCTCGGCAAACACTGAAGCTTTCTTT

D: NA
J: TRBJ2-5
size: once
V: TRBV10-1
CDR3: CASSGTGQETQYF
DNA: TGCGCCAGCAGTGGCACAGGGCAAGAGACCCAGTACTTC

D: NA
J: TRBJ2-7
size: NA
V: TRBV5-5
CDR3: CASSWPGTGPYEQYF
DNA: TGTGCCAGCAGCTGGCCCGGGACGGGTCCCTACGAGCAGTACTTC

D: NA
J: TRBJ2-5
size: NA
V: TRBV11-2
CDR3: CASSKRTRQETQYF
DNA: TGTGCCAGCAGCAAAAGGACGAGACAAGAGACCCAGTACTTC

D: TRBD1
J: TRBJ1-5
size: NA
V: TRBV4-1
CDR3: CASSGQGASNQPQHF
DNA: TGCGCCAGCAGCGGACAGGGGGCGAGCAATCAGCCCCAGCATTTT

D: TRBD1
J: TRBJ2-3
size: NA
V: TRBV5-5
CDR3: CASSHGQGIADTQYF
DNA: TGTGCCAGCAGCCACGGACAGGGGATTGCAGATACGCAGTATTTT

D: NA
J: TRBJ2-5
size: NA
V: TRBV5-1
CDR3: CASSFDGQETQYF
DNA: TGCGCCAGCAGCTTCGACGGACAAGAGACCCAGTACTTC

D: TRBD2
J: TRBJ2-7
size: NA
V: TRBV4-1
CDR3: CASSQGRSGRGEQYF
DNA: TGCGCCAGCAGCCAAGGTAGAAGCGGGAGGGGTGAGCAGTACTTC

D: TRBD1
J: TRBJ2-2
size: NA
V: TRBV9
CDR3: CASSSEDREGTGELFF
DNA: TGTGCCAGCAGCTCAGAAGACAGGGAAGGCACCGGGGAGCTGTTTTTT